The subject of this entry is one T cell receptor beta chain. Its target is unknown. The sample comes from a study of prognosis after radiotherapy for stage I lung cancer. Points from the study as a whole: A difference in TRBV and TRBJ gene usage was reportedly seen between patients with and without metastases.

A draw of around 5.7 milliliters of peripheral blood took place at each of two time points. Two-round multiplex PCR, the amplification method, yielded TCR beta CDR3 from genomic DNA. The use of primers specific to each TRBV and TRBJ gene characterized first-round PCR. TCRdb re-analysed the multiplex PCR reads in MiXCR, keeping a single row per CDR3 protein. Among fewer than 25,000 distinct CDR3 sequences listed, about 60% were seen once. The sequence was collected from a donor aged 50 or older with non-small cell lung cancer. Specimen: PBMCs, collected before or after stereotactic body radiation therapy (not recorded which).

CDR3 sequence: CASSTVQGTGAFADTQYF. In DNA, the CDR3 is TGTGCCAGCAGCACCGTTCAGGGGACAGGGGCGTTTGCAGATACGCAGTATTTT. The V gene is TRBV7-9, the J gene TRBJ2-3; TRBD1 matches at 10 bases. This CDR3 is built from 18 residues. With 5 bases clipped from V and 4 bases from J, the junction kept 15 bases outside the gene matches. Per the germline V gene, CDR1 is SEHNR and CDR2 is FQNEAQ (reference sequence).